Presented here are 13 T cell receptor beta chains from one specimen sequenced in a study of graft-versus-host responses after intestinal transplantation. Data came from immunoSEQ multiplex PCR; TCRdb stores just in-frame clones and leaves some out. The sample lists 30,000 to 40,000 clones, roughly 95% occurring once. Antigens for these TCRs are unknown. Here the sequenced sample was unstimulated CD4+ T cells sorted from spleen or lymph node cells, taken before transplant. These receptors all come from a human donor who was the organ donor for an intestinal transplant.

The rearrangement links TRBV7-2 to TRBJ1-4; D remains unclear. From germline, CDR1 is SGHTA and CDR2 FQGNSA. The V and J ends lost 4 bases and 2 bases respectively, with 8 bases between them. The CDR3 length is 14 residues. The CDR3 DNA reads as TGTGCCAGCAGCTGGGGATCCACTAATGAAAAACTGTTTTTT. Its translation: CASSWGSTNEKLFF.

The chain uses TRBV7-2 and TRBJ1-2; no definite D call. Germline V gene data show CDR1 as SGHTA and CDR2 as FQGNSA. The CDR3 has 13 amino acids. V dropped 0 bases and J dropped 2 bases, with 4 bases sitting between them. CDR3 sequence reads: CASSLAGNYGYTF. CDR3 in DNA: TGTGCCAGCAGCTTAGCAGGGAACTATGGCTACACCTTC. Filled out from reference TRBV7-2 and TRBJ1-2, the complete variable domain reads GAGVSQSPSNKVTEKGKDVELRCDPISGHTALYWYRQSLGQGLEFLIYFQGNSAPDKSGLPSDRFSAERTGGSVSTLTIQRTQQEDSAVYLCASSLAGNYGYTFGSGTRLTVV.

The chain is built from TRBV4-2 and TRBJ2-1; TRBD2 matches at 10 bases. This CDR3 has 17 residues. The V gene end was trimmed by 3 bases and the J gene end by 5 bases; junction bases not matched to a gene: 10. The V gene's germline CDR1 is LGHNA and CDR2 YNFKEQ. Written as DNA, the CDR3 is TGTGCCAGCAGCCAGGGACATGGGACTAGCGAAAACAATGAGCAGTTCTTC. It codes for CASSQGHGTSENNEQFF.

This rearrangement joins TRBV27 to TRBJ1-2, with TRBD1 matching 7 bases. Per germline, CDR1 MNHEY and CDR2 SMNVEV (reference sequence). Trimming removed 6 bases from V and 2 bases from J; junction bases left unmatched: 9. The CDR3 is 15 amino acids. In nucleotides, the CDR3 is TGTGCCAGCAGCGGCGCCCTACAGGGGAACTATGGCTACACCTTC. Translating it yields CASSGALQGNYGYTF.

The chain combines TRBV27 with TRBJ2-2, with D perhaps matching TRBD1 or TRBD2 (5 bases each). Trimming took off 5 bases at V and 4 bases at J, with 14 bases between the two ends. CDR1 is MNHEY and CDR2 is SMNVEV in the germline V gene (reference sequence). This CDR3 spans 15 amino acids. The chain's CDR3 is CASSLGVVTTGELFF. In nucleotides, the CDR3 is TGTGCCAGCAGTCTGGGGGTGGTAACCACCGGGGAGCTGTTTTTT.

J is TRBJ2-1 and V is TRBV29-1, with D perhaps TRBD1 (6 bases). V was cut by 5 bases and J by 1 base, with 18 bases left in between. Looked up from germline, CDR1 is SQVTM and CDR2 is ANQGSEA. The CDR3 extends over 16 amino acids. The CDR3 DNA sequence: TGCAGCGTTATCCCGTTAGGGGGTGGGTCCTACAATGAGCAGTTCTTC. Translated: CSVIPLGGGSYNEQFF.

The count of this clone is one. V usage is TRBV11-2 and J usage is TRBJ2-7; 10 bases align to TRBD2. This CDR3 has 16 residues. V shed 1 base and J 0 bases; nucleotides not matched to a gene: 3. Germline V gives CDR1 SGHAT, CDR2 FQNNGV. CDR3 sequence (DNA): TGTGCCAGCAGCTTAGGTAGCGGGGGGTACTCCTACGAGCAGTACTTC. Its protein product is CASSLGSGGYSYEQYF.

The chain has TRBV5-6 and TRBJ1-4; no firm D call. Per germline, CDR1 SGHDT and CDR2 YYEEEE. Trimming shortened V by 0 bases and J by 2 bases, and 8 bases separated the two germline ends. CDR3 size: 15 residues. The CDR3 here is CASSLASHTNEKLFF. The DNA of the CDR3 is TGTGCCAGCAGCTTGGCCAGTCACACTAATGAAAAACTGTTTTTT.

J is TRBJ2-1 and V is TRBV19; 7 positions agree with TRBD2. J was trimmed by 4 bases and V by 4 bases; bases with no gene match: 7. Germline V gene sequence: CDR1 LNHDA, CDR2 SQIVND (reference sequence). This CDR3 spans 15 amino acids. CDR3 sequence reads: CASSKVAGVYNEQFF. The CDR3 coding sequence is TGTGCCAGTAGTAAGGTGGCGGGGGTGTACAATGAGCAGTTCTTC.

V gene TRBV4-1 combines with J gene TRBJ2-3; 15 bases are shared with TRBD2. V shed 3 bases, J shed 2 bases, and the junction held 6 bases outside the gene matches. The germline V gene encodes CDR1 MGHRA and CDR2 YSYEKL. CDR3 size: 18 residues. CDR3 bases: TGCGCCAGCAGCCACCGGACTAGCGGGGGGGCCTCCACAGATACGCAGTATTTT. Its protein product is CASSHRTSGGASTDTQYF.

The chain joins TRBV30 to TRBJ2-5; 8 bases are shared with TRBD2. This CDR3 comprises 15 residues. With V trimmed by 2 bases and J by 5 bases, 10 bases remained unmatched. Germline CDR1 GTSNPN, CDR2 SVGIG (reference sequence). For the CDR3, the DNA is TGTGCCTGGAGTAAATACGGGGGGGCCGGGGAGACCCAGTACTTC. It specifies CAWSKYGGAGETQYF.

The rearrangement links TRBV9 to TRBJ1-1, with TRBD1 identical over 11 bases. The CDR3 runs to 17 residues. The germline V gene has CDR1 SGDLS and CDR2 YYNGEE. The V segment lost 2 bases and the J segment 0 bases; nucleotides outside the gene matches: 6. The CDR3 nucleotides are TGTGCCAGCAGCGTCTCCCGGGACAGGGGGGTGAACACTGAAGCTTTCTTT. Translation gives CASSVSRDRGVNTEAFF.

CDR3 nucleotides: TGTGCCAGCAGCCCGGGACTAGCGGTCACAGATACGCAGTATTTT. This translates into CASSPGLAVTDTQYF. J is TRBJ2-3 and V is TRBV11-2; TRBD2 agrees at 11 bases. Germline trimming cut 5 bases from V and 2 bases from J; bases unmatched to any gene: 3. This CDR3 region has 15 residues. Germline CDR1 SGHAT, CDR2 FQNNGV.